These 15 T cell receptor beta chains originate from one sample sequenced in a study of blood T cell repertoires in COVID-19 (dated by TCRdb to the early 2020s). Library construction relied on the immunoSEQ multiplex PCR assay. Here the immuneACCESS table is served through TCRdb, limited to in-frame sequences with V and J called. Missing clones are a known gap in these copies; in checked studies unresolved V genes cover under half, and the rest lacks a known reason. This sample holds fewer than 350,000 clones; roughly 89% were observed only once. The ten largest clones take up about 5.2% of the sample. Input material: PBMCs or T cells enriched from blood (not recorded which). The receptors here all came from a man in his sixties who had recovered from COVID-19.

This chain joins TRBV7-3 and TRBJ2-2; perhaps TRBD2 as D (5 bases). The CDR3 has 13 amino acids. Trimming left V 5 bases short and J 4 bases short, with 8 bases between. CDR1 and CDR2 from the germline V gene are SGHTA and FQGTGA. CDR3 nucleotide sequence: TGTGCCAGCAGCGGAGAGGGCACCGGGGAGCTGTTTTTT. It codes for CASSGEGTGELFF.

This rearrangement joins TRBV7-3 to TRBJ2-3; 9 bases agree with TRBD2. The CDR3 is 14 amino acids. V trimming: 5 bases; J trimming: 6 bases; junction bases outside the gene matches: 6. Germline V gives CDR1 SGHTA, CDR2 FQGTGA. CDR3 DNA: TGTGCCAGCAGCCTAGCGGGGTCCGTCGATACGCAGTATTTT. Protein product: CASSLAGSVDTQYF.

This clone was found once. CDR3 DNA: TGTGCCAGCAGCGGAGGGACAGGGACAAATAGCAATCAGCCCCAGCATTTT. Protein sequence: CASSGGTGTNSNQPQHF. This chain connects TRBV7-2 to TRBJ1-5, with TRBD1 matching 9 bases. This CDR3 spans 17 amino acids. Trimming took 5 bases from V and 0 from J; bases not matched to a gene: 8. The germline gives CDR1 SGHTA, CDR2 FQGNSA. Combining the CDR3 with reference TRBV7-2 and TRBJ1-5 gives the whole variable domain GAGVSQSPSNKVTEKGKDVELRCDPISGHTALYWYRQSLGQGLEFLIYFQGNSAPDKSGLPSDRFSAERTGGSVSTLTIQRTQQEDSAVYLCASSGGTGTNSNQPQHFGDGTRLSIL.

This clone occurred once. The CDR3 protein is CASGTRTSGRDEQYF. The CDR3, as DNA: TGTGCCAGCGGGACCCGGACTAGCGGGAGGGACGAGCAGTACTTC. The rearrangement links TRBV27 to TRBJ2-7; 15 nucleotides line up with TRBD2. The germline V gene encodes CDR1 MNHEY and CDR2 SMNVEV (reference sequence). Trimming removed 8 bases from V and 5 bases from J; junction bases left unmatched: 7. The CDR3 is 15 amino acids.

The gene calls are TRBV13 and TRBJ1-6; 10 nucleotides agree with TRBD1. The V segment lost 1 base and the J segment 11 bases; nucleotides outside the gene matches: 11. In germline, CDR1 is PRHDT, CDR2 FYEKMQ (reference sequence). The CDR3 spans 17 residues. The CDR3 loop reads CASSLDKGQGLLPPLHF. The CDR3 DNA sequence: TGTGCCAGCAGCTTAGACAAGGGACAGGGGCTCTTACCACCCCTCCACTTT.

The chain carries TRBV7-2 and TRBJ2-3, with D tentatively TRBD1 (6 bases). V gave up 7 bases and J gave up 1 base, with 24 bases separating them. Germline V gives CDR1 SGHTA, CDR2 FQGNSA. The CDR3 totals 18 residues. The CDR3 DNA sequence: TGTGCCAGCACCTTCCCCTCCCCCAGGGGACGAGGCACAGATACGCAGTATTTT. Its translation is CASTFPSPRGRGTDTQYF.

This clone was seen more than once but under ten times. The chain has TRBV2 and TRBJ2-3; D remains ambiguous. The CDR3 extends over 12 amino acids. Germline loops: CDR1 SNHLY, CDR2 FYNNEI. V was trimmed by 2 bases and J by 2 bases, leaving 2 bases between them. The CDR3 nucleotides read TGTGCCAGCAGTGAATACACAGATACGCAGTATTTT. This sequence encodes CASSEYTDTQYF.

The chain links TRBV28 to TRBJ2-4; 7 positions match TRBD2. V lost 5 bases, J lost 5 bases, and 6 bases stayed unmatched. CDR3 length equals 14 residues. Looked up from germline, CDR1 is MDHEN and CDR2 is SYDVKM. The CDR3: CASSPSGRENIQYF. The CDR3 region has the DNA TGTGCCAGCAGTCCATCGGGGAGGGAAAACATTCAGTACTTC.

The gene calls are TRBV5-1 and TRBJ1-3; the D gene is possibly TRBD1 (5 bases). Germline lookup yields CDR1 SGHRS and CDR2 YFSETQ. The CDR3 is 14 residues long. Trimming removed 0 bases at V and 6 bases at J, with 10 bases between. The DNA of the CDR3 is TGCGCCAGCAGCTTGGGCACAGGAGAAAACACCATATATTTT. It codes for CASSLGTGENTIYF.

This chain joins TRBV4-2 and TRBJ2-7, with TRBD2 matching over 10 bases. Looked up from germline, CDR1 is LGHNA and CDR2 is YNFKEQ. The CDR3 runs to 15 residues. With V trimmed by 7 bases and J by 7 bases, 13 bases remained unmatched. The CDR3 is CASTGRAGGPREQYF. The CDR3 DNA sequence: TGTGCCAGCACCGGAAGAGCGGGAGGGCCGCGGGAGCAGTACTTC.

This clone occurred once. The chain employs TRBV9 and TRBJ2-3, with unresolved D. V lost 0 bases, J lost 3 bases, and 5 bases lay in between. Germline CDR1 reads SGDLS; CDR2 reads YYNGEE. This CDR3 has 13 amino acids. The CDR3 DNA is TGTGCCAGCAGCGTAGCCGTGACAGATACGCAGTATTTT. Encoded protein: CASSVAVTDTQYF.

The chain uses TRBV19 and TRBJ1-5, with D perhaps TRBD1 (6 bases). V was pared by 3 bases and J by 5 bases, with 14 bases between. The germline gives CDR1 LNHDA, CDR2 SQIVND (reference sequence). This CDR3 is built from 15 residues. The CDR3 DNA sequence: TGTGCCAGTAGTATTAGTAGGGGGGGCCATCAGCCCCAGCATTTT. Its translation: CASSISRGGHQPQHF.

This clone was observed a handful of times. The CDR3 loop reads CASSDRAPNEKLFF. CDR3 coding DNA: TGTGCCAGCAGCGACAGGGCGCCTAATGAAAAACTGTTTTTT. The chain employs TRBV27 and TRBJ1-4; TRBD1 agrees at 7 bases. The junction had 4 bases not matched to a gene; V was cut back by 6 bases and J by 3 bases. The CDR3 totals 14 residues. Germline V lookup: CDR1 MNHEY, CDR2 SMNVEV (reference sequence).

V and J are TRBV2 and TRBJ2-1, with D perhaps TRBD2 (6 bases). Germline V CDR1 and CDR2: SNHLY, FYNNEI. This CDR3 comprises 14 residues. V lost 7 bases and J 5 bases, leaving 15 bases between the germline ends. CDR3 sequence reads: CASTGWGVDNEQFF. The CDR3 DNA follows: TGTGCCAGCACCGGGTGGGGGGTAGACAATGAGCAGTTCTTC.

The V gene is TRBV7-9, the J gene TRBJ1-1; D ambiguous. This CDR3 comprises 13 residues. Germline V gene data show CDR1 as SEHNR and CDR2 as FQNEAQ (reference sequence). Trimming took 2 bases from V and 4 from J, leaving 8 bases between them. CDR3 in amino acids: CASSLIGSTEAFF. The DNA for the CDR3 is TGTGCCAGCAGCTTAATAGGGAGCACTGAAGCTTTCTTT.